In its sample, the clone carrying this T cell receptor (beta chain) was seen many times. Its target is not known. V shed 4 bases and J shed 3 bases, with 13 bases lying between them. The CDR3 extends over 14 amino acids. Per the germline V gene, CDR1 is SGHVS and CDR2 is FNYEAQ. This specimen belongs to a study of T cell repertoires in cytomegalovirus infection. Study-wide background: Use of recently identified HLA-C-restricted and well-studied HLA-B-restricted CMV epitopes was part of the study. Both a matching HLA type and CMV infection were indicated by public TCR beta signatures. Study findings and constraints: CMV-specific TCR beta clonotypes restricted by HLA-C were the ones dominating the ex vivo response. Identification of carriers of CMV plus the relevant HLA was achieved through cumulative public TCR beta family frequency.

TCRdb recomputed calls from the reads with MiXCR, one row per CDR3 protein. Seen here are fewer than 950,000 distinct CDR3 sequences, approximately 32% observed once, and the top ten hold around 12%. The receptor was derived from a human donor in good health (CMV status not recorded). Some clones in this sample may be carry-over from other donors' samples. The sample in question was cultured CD8+ T cells from PBMCs, obtained from culture after CMV antigen stimulation. The V call is TRBV7-6, the J call TRBJ2-7; possibly TRBD1 for D (6 bases). The CDR3 loop is CASSSGDMNYEQYF. The CDR3 coding sequence is TGTGCCAGCAGCTCAGGGGACATGAACTACGAGCAGTACTTC.